Following are 18 T cell receptor beta chains from one sample sequenced in a study of spatial heterogeneity in lung cancer. MiXCR, applied by TCRdb to the 5' RACE reads, yields one record per CDR3 protein. The data show 13,000 or so distinct CDR3 sequences, about 3.8% seen once. The time point was: sample taken at primary tumor resection. No cells were sorted before sequencing. The whole RNA sequenced was extracted from tumor, nontumor lung or frozen PBMC. The sequencing here drew on PBMCs, taken at surgery. Receptor source: a male donor with early-stage non-small cell lung cancer.

This clonotype appeared many times. This beta chain was picked up by a library intended for alpha chains and is off target, so its count carries little meaning. V usage is TRBV29-1 and J usage is TRBJ2-2; D unclear. Germline CDR1 and CDR2: SQVTM and ANQGSEA. The CDR3 consists of 13 residues. V lost 5 bases, J lost 2 bases, and 9 bases lay in between. CDR3 sequence (DNA): TGCAGCGTTCGTCCACCAAACACCGGGGAGCTGTTTTTT. Amino acid sequence: CSVRPPNTGELFF.

This clonotype was counted at least ten times. With the library built for alpha chains, this beta chain is off target and its frequency is not meaningful. V and J are TRBV7-2 and TRBJ2-1; 9 bases align to TRBD1. J was trimmed by 5 bases and V by 6 bases; bases with no gene match: 8. The germline V gene encodes CDR1 SGHTA and CDR2 FQGNSA. The CDR3 extends over 15 amino acids. In DNA, the CDR3 is TGTGCCAGCAGACGACCGGGACAGGGCAACAATGAGCAGTTCTTC. It yields the protein CASRRPGQGNNEQFF.

This clonotype was observed at least ten times. A library made for alpha chains picked up this beta chain off target, so its size means little. J is TRBJ1-5 and V is TRBV20-1; no definite D call. Deletions cut 2 bases from V and 1 base from J, with 6 bases between. Germline CDR1 is DFQATT and CDR2 is SNEGSKA (reference sequence). The CDR3 length is 13 residues. CDR3 DNA: TGCAGTGCTAGACCGGACAGCAATCAGCCCCAGCATTTT. Amino acid sequence: CSARPDSNQPQHF.

This clonotype was recorded at least ten times. This beta chain lies outside the target of a library built for alpha chains; its clone size means little. This chain uses TRBV15 with TRBJ2-4; TRBD2 agrees at 8 bases. The CDR3 is 16 residues long. Germline assignment: CDR1 LNHNV and CDR2 YYDKDF (reference sequence). V trimming: 2 bases; J trimming: 6 bases; junction bases outside the gene matches: 9. CDR3 coding DNA: TGTGCCACCAGCAGACGGGGGGGCGCGGCGGGAAACATTCAGTACTTC. It codes for CATSRRGGAAGNIQYF.

This clonotype was seen a handful of times. This beta chain came through as a stray read in a library set up for alpha chains, and its size says little. The V call is TRBV5-4, the J call TRBJ1-1; 8 bases map to TRBD1. Germline V gene lookup returns CDR1 SGHNT and CDR2 YYREEE (reference sequence). CDR3 size: 13 residues. The ends lost 3 bases at V and 7 bases at J; junction bases unmatched: 5. The CDR3 loop is CASSYGTGREAFF. The CDR3 bases are TGTGCCAGCAGCTATGGGACAGGCCGTGAAGCTTTCTTT. The entire variable domain, with the rest obtained from reference TRBV5-4 and TRBJ1-1, is as follows: ETGVTQSPTHLIKTRGQQVTLRCSSQSGHNTVSWYQQALGQGPQFIFQYYREEENGRGNFPPRFSGLQFPNYSSELNVNALELDDSALYLCASSYGTGREAFFGQGTRLTVV.

This clonotype was counted many times. This beta chain appears as a stray read in a library generated for alpha chains; its size is not informative. The chain carries TRBV12-3 or TRBV12-4 and TRBJ2-5; TRBD1 agrees at 8 bases. The CDR3 covers 14 residues. The trim removed 6 bases at V and 5 bases at J, leaving 8 bases unmatched. CDR3 region: CASSTDRGGETQYF. DNA for the CDR3: TGTGCCAGCAGCACTGACAGGGGAGGCGAGACCCAGTACTTC.

This clonotype was counted at least ten times. This beta chain is an unintended read in a library built for alpha chains; its size means little. The chain couples TRBV6-1 to TRBJ2-7; 8 positions match TRBD2. Germline CDR1 is MNHNS and CDR2 is SASEGT. The CDR3 loop spans 16 amino acids. Germline trimming cut 6 bases from V and 2 bases from J; bases unmatched to any gene: 12. The CDR3 spells CASRAGAQGYPYEQYF. The CDR3 nucleotides are TGTGCCAGCAGAGCGGGGGCGCAGGGATATCCCTACGAGCAGTACTTC.

Ten or more counts support this clonotype. Since the library was made to target alpha chains, this beta chain is a stray read and its abundance is not meaningful. J is TRBJ1-1 and V is TRBV6-5; TRBD1 matches at 7 bases. With V trimmed by 5 bases and J by 0 bases, 6 bases remained unmatched. CDR1 MNHEY and CDR2 SVGAGI come from the germline V gene. CDR3 length equals 15 residues. The CDR3 loop reads CASSRRDRVNTEAFF. CDR3 DNA: TGTGCCAGCAGTCGGAGAGACAGGGTGAACACTGAAGCTTTCTTT.

This clonotype was detected many times. This beta chain is an off-target read within a library intended for alpha chains, so its frequency means little. This chain links TRBV4-2 with TRBJ1-3; the match to TRBD1 covers 7 bases. The CDR3 consists of 17 residues. Per the germline V gene, CDR1 is LGHNA and CDR2 is YNFKEQ. The J segment lost 0 bases and the V segment lost 1 base, leaving 6 bases of the junction unmatched. The CDR3 bases are TGTGCCAGCAGCCAAGTTGGGACAGCAATCTCTGGAAACACCATATATTTT. Protein sequence: CASSQVGTAISGNTIYF.

In this sample, this clonotype turned up many times. This beta chain is an unintended read in a library built for alpha chains; its size means little. V usage is TRBV7-6 and J usage is TRBJ2-1; 7 bases align to TRBD2. V shed 2 bases, J shed 5 bases, and the junction held 12 bases outside the gene matches. Germline V CDR1 and CDR2: SGHVS, FNYEAQ. The CDR3 totals 17 residues. In DNA, the CDR3 is TGTGCCAGCAGCTTATCCCCCGGTTCGGGAGGAGACAATGAGCAGTTCTTC. Translated, it gives CASSLSPGSGGDNEQFF.

This clonotype was counted at least ten times. This beta chain turned up in a library designed for alpha chains; as an off-target read, its abundance says little. The rearrangement joins TRBV7-9 to TRBJ1-1; 7 positions agree with TRBD1. The J segment lost 6 bases and the V segment lost 1 base, leaving 8 bases of the junction unmatched. CDR1 SEHNR and CDR2 FQNEAQ come from the germline V gene (reference sequence). The CDR3 extends over 15 amino acids. The CDR3 DNA is TGTGCCAGCAGCTTAGATCAAGACAGGGTCGCTGAAGCTTTCTTT. As protein: CASSLDQDRVAEAFF.

At least ten counts were recorded for this clonotype. This beta chain is off target for a library built for alpha chains, so its abundance means little. The chain has TRBV20-1 and TRBJ2-7; unclear D gene. The V end was cut by 3 bases, the J end by 7 bases, with 10 bases between. CDR3 length: 11 residues. The germline CDR1 and CDR2 sequences are DFQATT and SNEGSKA (reference sequence). CDR3 sequence reads: CSASGVREQYF. The CDR3 DNA follows: TGCAGTGCTAGTGGGGTACGGGAGCAGTACTTC.

In its sample, this clonotype was seen many times. The library was prepared for alpha chains; this beta chain is a stray read, so its frequency means little. This chain joins TRBV7-8 and TRBJ2-7; possible D gene TRBD2, 6 bases. The germline V gene has CDR1 SGHVS and CDR2 FQNEAQ. Trimming pared 1 base from V and 2 bases from J, leaving 18 bases between. The CDR3 sequence is 17 residues long. CDR3 loop: CASSLEYRQGGTYEQYF. In DNA, the CDR3 is TGTGCCAGCAGCTTAGAGTATCGGCAGGGAGGAACCTACGAGCAGTACTTC. Full variable domain (missing parts from reference TRBV7-8 and TRBJ2-7): GAGVSQSPRYKVAKRGQDVALRCDPISGHVSLFWYQQALGQGPEFLTYFQNEAQLDKSGLPSDRFFAERPEGSVSTLKIQRTQQEDSAVYLCASSLEYRQGGTYEQYFGPGTRLTVT.

This clonotype came up many times. This beta chain is a stray sequence in a library constructed for alpha chains; its clone size is not meaningful. J is TRBJ2-5 and V is TRBV5-1; 11 nucleotides match TRBD2. Germline V gene sequence: CDR1 SGHRS, CDR2 YFSETQ. The CDR3 is 16 residues long. V dropped 0 bases and J dropped 4; count of bases not matched to a gene: 5. CDR3 coding DNA: TGCGCCAGCAGCTTGGGCCCTAGCGGGAGGATAGAGACCCAGTACTTC. Its protein is CASSLGPSGRIETQYF.

In this sample, this clonotype turned up many times. Little can be read into the size of this beta chain, an off-target read in a library designed for alpha chains. The chain combines TRBV5-4 with TRBJ2-5; 7 bases align to TRBD2. V shed 1 base, J shed 4 bases, and the junction held 4 bases outside the gene matches. The CDR3 totals 14 residues. Germline CDR1 is SGHNT and CDR2 is YYREEE (reference sequence). CDR3 sequence: CASSLSQRGETQYF. The CDR3 region has the DNA TGTGCCAGCAGCTTGTCGCAGCGGGGAGAGACCCAGTACTTC.

This clonotype was found many times. Since the library was made to target alpha chains, this beta chain is a stray read and its abundance is not meaningful. The V call is TRBV10-3, the J call TRBJ2-5, with D maybe TRBD2 (6 bases). The CDR3 is made up of 13 amino acids. Germline loops: CDR1 ENHRY, CDR2 SYGVKD. The germline V and J ends were trimmed by 3 bases and 5 bases, with 10 bases remaining between them. The CDR3 bases are TGTGCCATCAGTGACGAGGGAGGCGAGACCCAGTACTTC. Its translation is CAISDEGGETQYF.

In this sample, this clonotype turned up many times. This beta chain represents an off-target read in a library built for alpha chains; its size is of limited meaning. This chain links TRBV20-1 with TRBJ2-1; D ambiguous. The CDR3 runs 12 residues. CDR1 is DFQATT and CDR2 is SNEGSKA in the germline V gene (reference sequence). With 3 bases removed from V and 6 bases from J, the gap between germline ends came to 9 bases. The CDR3 region has the DNA TGCAGTGCTAGGTCACAGCCCAATGAGCAGTTCTTC. It codes for CSARSQPNEQFF.

This clonotype was counted many times. Being off target in a library aimed at alpha chains, this beta chain has a size of little meaning. The CDR3 here is CASSRGTGGESGELFF. CDR3 in DNA: TGCGCCAGCAGCCGCGGGACAGGGGGCGAAAGCGGGGAGCTGTTTTTT. The chain uses TRBV5-1 and TRBJ2-2; 12 positions agree with TRBD1. After removal of 4 bases from V and 7 bases from J, the junction contained 8 bases not matched to a gene. This CDR3 is built from 16 residues. The germline CDR1 and CDR2 sequences are SGHRS and YFSETQ.